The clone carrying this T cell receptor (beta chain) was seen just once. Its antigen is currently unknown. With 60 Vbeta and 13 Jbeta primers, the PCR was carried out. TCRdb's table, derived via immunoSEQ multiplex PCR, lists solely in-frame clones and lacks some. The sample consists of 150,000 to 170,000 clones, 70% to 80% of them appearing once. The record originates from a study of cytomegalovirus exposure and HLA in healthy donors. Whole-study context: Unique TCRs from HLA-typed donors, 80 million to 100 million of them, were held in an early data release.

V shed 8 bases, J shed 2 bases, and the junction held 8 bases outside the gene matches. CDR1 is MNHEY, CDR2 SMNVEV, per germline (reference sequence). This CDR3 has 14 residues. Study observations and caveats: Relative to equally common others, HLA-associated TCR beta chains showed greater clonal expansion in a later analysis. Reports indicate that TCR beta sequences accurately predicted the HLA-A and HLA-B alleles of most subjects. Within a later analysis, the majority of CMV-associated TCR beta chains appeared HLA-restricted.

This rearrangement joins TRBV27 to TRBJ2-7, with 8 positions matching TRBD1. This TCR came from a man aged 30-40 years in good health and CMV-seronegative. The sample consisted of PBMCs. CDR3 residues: CASQKDRVTYEQYF. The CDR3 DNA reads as TGTGCCAGCCAGAAGGACAGGGTAACCTACGAGCAGTACTTC.